A single sample gave rise to the 5 T cell receptor beta chains below, sequenced in a study of patients and donors after allogeneic stem cell transplantation. TCRdb reprocessed the RT-PCR reads via MiXCR and lists one record per CDR3 protein. This sample has 57,000 or so distinct CDR3 sequences, with about an eighth found just once. Source material: blood, either unsorted or a sorted T cell fraction (not recorded which). The receptors were gathered from a human donor who was either an allogeneic HSCT recipient or a stem cell or donor lymphocyte infusion donor (not recorded which). It is not recorded whose cells these are; they may come from a transplant donor.

This clonotype was counted between two and nine times. V gene TRBV28 combines with J gene TRBJ2-1, with D perhaps TRBD1 (6 bases). The germline V gene encodes CDR1 MDHEN and CDR2 SYDVKM. Trimming took off 3 bases at V and 1 base at J, with 10 bases between the two ends. This CDR3 has 15 amino acids. This chain's CDR3 is CASSFVQGSYNEQFF. CDR3 DNA sequence: TGTGCCAGCAGTTTCGTGCAGGGGTCCTACAATGAGCAGTTCTTC.

This clonotype was seen many times. The chain recombines TRBV7-6 with TRBJ1-1; a weak D match, TRBD1 (6 bases). CDR3 length: 13 amino acids. Per germline, CDR1 SGHVS and CDR2 FNYEAQ. V was trimmed by 4 bases and J by 0 bases, leaving 6 bases between them. Here the CDR3 reads CASSSGVNTEAFF. DNA for the CDR3: TGTGCCAGCAGCTCAGGGGTGAACACTGAAGCTTTCTTT.

This clonotype was counted many times. The chain is built from TRBV6-1 and TRBJ1-5; 7 bases line up with TRBD1. The CDR3 extends over 13 amino acids. Germline assignment: CDR1 MNHNS and CDR2 SASEGT. Trimming cost V 1 base and J 7 bases; bases outside gene matches: 1. In DNA, the CDR3 is TGTGCCAGCAGTGAAGACAGGGGCCAGCCCCAGCATTTT. This gives the protein CASSEDRGQPQHF.

This clonotype has only a few counts. DNA for the CDR3: TGTGCCAGCAGCTTAAACCAGGGTGAGCAGTTCTTC. It translates to CASSLNQGEQFF. The rearrangement uses TRBV7-3 and TRBJ2-1, with D perhaps TRBD1 (5 bases). This CDR3 has 12 residues. V lost 1 base and J 9 bases, leaving 7 bases between the germline ends. The germline gives CDR1 SGHTA, CDR2 FQGTGA.

The V and J genes are TRBV4-2 and TRBJ2-1, with 12 bases that match TRBD2. The CDR3 has 19 amino acids. With 0 bases clipped from V and 8 bases from J, the junction kept 14 bases outside the gene matches. Germline CDR1 LGHNA, CDR2 YNFKEQ. This chain's CDR3 is CASSQDRVRTSGIRDEQFF. CDR3 bases: TGTGCCAGCAGCCAAGATCGGGTTCGGACTAGCGGGATTCGCGATGAGCAGTTCTTC.